Sequencing of this TCR beta chain was carried out in a study of cytomegalovirus exposure and HLA in healthy donors. Overall study findings and caveats: HLA allele associations emerged for about 18,000 TCR beta sequences in a later analysis, at 0.05 false discovery rate. Several V segments, TRBV6-2 and TRBV6-3 among them, could not be told apart and were dropped.

The donors comprised healthy bone marrow donors. About this clone itself: What it recognizes is unknown.

13 Jbeta primers and 60 Vbeta primers were used for the PCR. The table came from immunoSEQ multiplex PCR; TCRdb's copy has only in-frame clones and leaves some out. Seen here are under 150,000 clones, about three quarters observed once, and the top ten hold approximately 2.9%. Germline values: CDR1 SEHNR, CDR2 FQNEAQ (reference sequence). The CDR3 has 15 amino acids. V gave up 1 base and J gave up 0 bases, with 7 bases separating them. The V call is TRBV7-9, the J call TRBJ1-3; TRBD1 is a possible D gene (6 bases). The clonotype was recovered from a human donor in good health. The sample comprised PBMCs. The CDR3 DNA is TGTGCCAGCAGCTTAGGGGACATCTCTGGAAACACCATATATTTT. It translates to CASSLGDISGNTIYF. Filled out from reference TRBV7-9 and TRBJ1-3, the complete variable domain reads DTGVSQNPRHKITKRGQNVTFRCDPISEHNRLYWYRQTLGQGPEFLTYFQNEAQLEKSRLLSDRFSAERPKGSFSTLEIQRTEQGDSAMYLCASSLGDISGNTIYFGEGSWLTVV.